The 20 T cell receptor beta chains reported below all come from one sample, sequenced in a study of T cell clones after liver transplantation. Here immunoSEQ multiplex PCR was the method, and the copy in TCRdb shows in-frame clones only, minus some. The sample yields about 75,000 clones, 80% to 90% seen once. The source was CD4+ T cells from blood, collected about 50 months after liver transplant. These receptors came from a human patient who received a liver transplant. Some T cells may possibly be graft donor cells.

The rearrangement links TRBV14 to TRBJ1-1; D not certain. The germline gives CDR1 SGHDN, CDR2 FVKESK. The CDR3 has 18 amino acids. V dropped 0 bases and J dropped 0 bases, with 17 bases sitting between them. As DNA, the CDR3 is TGTGCCAGCAGCCAAGATCTTAACTTTCGGACGGTGAACACTGAAGCTTTCTTT. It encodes CASSQDLNFRTVNTEAFF. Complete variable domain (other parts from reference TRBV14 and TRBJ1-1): EAGVTQFPSHSVIEKGQTVTLRCDPISGHDNLYWYRRVMGKEIKFLLHFVKESKQDESGMPNNRFLAERTGGTYSTLKVQPAELEDSGVYFCASSQDLNFRTVNTEAFFGQGTRLTVV.

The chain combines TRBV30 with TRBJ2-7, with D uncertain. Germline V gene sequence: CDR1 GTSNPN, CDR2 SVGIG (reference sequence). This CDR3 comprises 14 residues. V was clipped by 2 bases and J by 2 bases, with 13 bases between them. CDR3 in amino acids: CAWSTSRGPYEQYF. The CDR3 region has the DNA TGTGCCTGGAGTACAAGCCGAGGTCCCTACGAGCAGTACTTC.

This CDR3 reads CASSQGLGQGAYGYTF. The CDR3 bases are TGTGCCAGCAGCCAAGGACTGGGACAGGGAGCTTATGGCTACACCTTC. The V and J genes are TRBV14 and TRBJ1-2, with TRBD1 identical over 9 bases. The CDR3 spans 16 residues. Unmatched junction bases numbered 8, after V lost 1 base and J lost 5 bases. Per the germline V gene, CDR1 is SGHDN and CDR2 is FVKESK.

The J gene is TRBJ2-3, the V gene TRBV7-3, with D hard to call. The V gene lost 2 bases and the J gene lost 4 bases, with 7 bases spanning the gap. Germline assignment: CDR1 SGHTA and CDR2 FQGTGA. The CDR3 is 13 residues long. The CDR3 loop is CASSLGRADTQYF. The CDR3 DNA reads TGTGCCAGCAGCTTAGGTAGGGCAGATACGCAGTATTTT.

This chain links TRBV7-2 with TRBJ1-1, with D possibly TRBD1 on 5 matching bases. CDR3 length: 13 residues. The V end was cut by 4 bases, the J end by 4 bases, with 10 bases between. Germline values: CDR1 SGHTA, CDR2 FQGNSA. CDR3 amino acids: CASSWGVSTEAFF. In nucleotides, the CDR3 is TGTGCCAGCAGCTGGGGGGTGAGCACTGAAGCTTTCTTT.

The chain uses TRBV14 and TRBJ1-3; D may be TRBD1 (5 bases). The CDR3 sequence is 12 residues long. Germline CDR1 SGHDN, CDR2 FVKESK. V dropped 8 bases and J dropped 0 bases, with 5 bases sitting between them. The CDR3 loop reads CASQGSGNTIYF. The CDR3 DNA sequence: TGTGCCAGCCAGGGCTCTGGAAACACCATATATTTT.

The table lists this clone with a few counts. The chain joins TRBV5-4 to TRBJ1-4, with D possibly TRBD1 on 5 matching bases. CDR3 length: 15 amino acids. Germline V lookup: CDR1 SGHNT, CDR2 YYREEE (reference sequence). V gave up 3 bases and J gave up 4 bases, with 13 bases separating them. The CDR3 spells CASSSGGEINEKLFF. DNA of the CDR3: TGTGCCAGCAGCTCCGGGGGTGAGATTAATGAAAAACTGTTTTTT.

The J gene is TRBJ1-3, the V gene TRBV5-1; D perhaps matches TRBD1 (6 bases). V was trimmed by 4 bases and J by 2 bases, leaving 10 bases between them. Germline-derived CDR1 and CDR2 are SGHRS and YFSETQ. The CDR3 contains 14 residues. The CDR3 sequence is CASSADSAGNTIYF. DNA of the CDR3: TGCGCCAGCAGCGCGGACAGTGCTGGAAACACCATATATTTT.

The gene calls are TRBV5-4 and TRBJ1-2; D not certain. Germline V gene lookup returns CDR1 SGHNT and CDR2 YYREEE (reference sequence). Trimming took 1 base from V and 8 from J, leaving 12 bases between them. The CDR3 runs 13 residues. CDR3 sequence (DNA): TGTGCCAGCAGCTTGACGGGTTCGGGGGGCTACACCTTC. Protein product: CASSLTGSGGYTF.

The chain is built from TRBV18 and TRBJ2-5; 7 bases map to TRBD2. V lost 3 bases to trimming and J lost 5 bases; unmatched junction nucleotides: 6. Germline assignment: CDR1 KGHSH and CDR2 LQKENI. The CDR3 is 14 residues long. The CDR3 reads CASSPAGVWETQYF. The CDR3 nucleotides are TGTGCCAGCTCACCGGCGGGAGTTTGGGAGACCCAGTACTTC.

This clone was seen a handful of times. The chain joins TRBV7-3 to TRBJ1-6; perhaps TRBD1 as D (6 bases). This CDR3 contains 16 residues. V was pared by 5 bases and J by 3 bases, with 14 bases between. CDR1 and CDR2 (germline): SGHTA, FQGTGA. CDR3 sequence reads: CASSEKGQLYNSPLHF. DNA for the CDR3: TGTGCCAGCAGCGAGAAAGGACAGCTCTATAATTCACCCCTCCACTTT.

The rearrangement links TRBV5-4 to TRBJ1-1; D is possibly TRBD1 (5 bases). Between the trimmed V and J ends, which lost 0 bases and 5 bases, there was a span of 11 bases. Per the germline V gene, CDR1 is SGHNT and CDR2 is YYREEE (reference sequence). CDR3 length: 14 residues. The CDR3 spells CASSLVGEETEAFF. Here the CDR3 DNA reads TGTGCCAGCAGCTTGGTAGGGGAGGAGACTGAAGCTTTCTTT.

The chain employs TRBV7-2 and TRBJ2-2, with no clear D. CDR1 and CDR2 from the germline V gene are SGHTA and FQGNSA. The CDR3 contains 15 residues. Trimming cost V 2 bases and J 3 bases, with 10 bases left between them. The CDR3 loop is CASSLSNLDTGELFF. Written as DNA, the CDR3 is TGTGCCAGCAGCTTAAGTAACCTCGACACCGGGGAGCTGTTTTTT.

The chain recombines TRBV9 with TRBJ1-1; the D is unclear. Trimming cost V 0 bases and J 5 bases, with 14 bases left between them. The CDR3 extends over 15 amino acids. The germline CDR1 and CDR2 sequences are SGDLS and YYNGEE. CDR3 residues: CASSVGNTKGTEAFF. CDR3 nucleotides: TGTGCCAGCAGCGTAGGTAATACAAAAGGGACTGAAGCTTTCTTT.

CDR3 in amino acids: CASSEPSGANVLTF. DNA of the CDR3: TGTGCCAGCAGCGAACCCTCTGGGGCCAACGTCCTGACTTTC. The J gene is TRBJ2-6, the V gene TRBV9, with unresolved D. Germline V lookup: CDR1 SGDLS, CDR2 YYNGEE. V lost 3 bases, J lost 0 bases, and 4 bases lay in between. This CDR3 comprises 14 residues.

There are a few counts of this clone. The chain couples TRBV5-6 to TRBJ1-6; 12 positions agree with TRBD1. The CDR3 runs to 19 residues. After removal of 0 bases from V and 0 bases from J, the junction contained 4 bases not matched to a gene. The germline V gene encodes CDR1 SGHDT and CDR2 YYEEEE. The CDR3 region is CASSLEGQGAFSYNSPLHF. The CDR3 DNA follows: TGTGCCAGCAGCTTGGAGGGACAGGGGGCCTTCTCCTATAATTCACCCCTCCACTTT.

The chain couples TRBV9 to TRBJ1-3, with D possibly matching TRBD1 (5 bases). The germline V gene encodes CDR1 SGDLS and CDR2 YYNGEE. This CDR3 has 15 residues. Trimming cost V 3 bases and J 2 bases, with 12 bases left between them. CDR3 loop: CASSAAMGPGNTIYF. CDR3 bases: TGTGCCAGCAGCGCCGCGATGGGGCCTGGAAACACCATATATTTT.

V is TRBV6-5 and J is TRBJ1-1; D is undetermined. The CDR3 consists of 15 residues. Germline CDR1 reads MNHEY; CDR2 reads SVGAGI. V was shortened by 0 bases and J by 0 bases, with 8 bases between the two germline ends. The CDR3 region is CASSYSIQLNTEAFF. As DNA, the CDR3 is TGTGCCAGCAGTTACTCGATCCAACTGAACACTGAAGCTTTCTTT.

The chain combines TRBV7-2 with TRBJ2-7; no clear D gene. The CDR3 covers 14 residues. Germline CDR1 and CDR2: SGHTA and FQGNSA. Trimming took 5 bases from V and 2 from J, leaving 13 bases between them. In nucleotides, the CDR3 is TGTGCCAGCAGCCTTTCCACGGGCGCCTACGAGCAGTACTTC. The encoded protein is CASSLSTGAYEQYF.

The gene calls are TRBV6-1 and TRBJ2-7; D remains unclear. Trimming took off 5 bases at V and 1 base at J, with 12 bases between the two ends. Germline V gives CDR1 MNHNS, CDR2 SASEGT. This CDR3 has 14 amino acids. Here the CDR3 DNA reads TGTGCCAGCAGTCAACTCAACTTTTCCTACGAGCAGTACTTC. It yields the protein CASSQLNFSYEQYF.